This entry concerns a single T cell receptor beta chain. As yet, its antigen is unknown. The PCR contained 60 Vbeta and 13 Jbeta primers. Libraries were prepared by immunoSEQ multiplex PCR; TCRdb keeps only in-frame clonotypes and omits some of them. This sample has 140,000 to 150,000 clones; about three fifths occur once, and the top ten carry approximately 1.8%. These data come from a study of cytomegalovirus exposure and HLA in healthy donors. Background on the study: A data release that came early held some 79 million unique TCRs from HLA-typed donors.

At collection, donors were nominally healthy, but unrecorded immune exposures were probable. Germline V gives CDR1 LNHDA, CDR2 SQIVND (reference sequence). Trimming took 9 bases from V and 0 from J, leaving 21 bases between them. This CDR3 contains 17 residues. Points from the study as a whole: Among the sequence variants, a highly shared cluster was likely an artifact of sequencing.

The V call is TRBV19, the J call TRBJ1-5; D remains ambiguous. This receptor was taken from a male donor in good health and CMV-seronegative. Material for sequencing was PBMCs. The CDR3 coding sequence is TGTGCCAGCCAACAGTCCGTTCTCGCCTATAGCAATCAGCCCCAGCATTTT. This sequence encodes CASQQSVLAYSNQPQHF.